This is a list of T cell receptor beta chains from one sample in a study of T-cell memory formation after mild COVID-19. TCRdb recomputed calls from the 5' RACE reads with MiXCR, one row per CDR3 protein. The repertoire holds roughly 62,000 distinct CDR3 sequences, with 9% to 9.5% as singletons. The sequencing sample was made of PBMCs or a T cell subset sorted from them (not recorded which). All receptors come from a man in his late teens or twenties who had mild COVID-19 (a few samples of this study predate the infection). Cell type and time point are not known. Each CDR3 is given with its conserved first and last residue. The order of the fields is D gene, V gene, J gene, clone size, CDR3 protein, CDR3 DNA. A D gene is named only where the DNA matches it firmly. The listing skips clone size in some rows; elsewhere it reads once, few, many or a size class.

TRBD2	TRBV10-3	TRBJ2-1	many	CAISGTGGGYNEQFF	TGTGCCATCAGTGGAACGGGGGGAGGATACAATGAGCAGTTCTTC
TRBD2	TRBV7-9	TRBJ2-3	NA	CASSARTSGTGDGTQYF	TGTGCCAGCAGCGCCCGGACTAGCGGGACCGGGGATGGTACGCAGTATTTT
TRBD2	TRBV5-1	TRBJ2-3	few	CASSPTSGGSTDTQYF	TGCGCCAGCAGCCCCACTAGCGGGGGATCCACAGATACGCAGTATTTT
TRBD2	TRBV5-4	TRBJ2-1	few	CASSWTSSDEQFF	TGTGCCAGCAGCTGGACTAGCTCGGATGAGCAGTTCTTC
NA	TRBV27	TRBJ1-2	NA	CASSLTGLGYGYTF	TGTGCCAGCAGTCTTACAGGGCTAGGGTATGGCTACACCTTC
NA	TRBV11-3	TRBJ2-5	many	CASSSSGQETQYF	TGTGCCAGCAGTTCCAGCGGCCAAGAGACCCAGTACTTC
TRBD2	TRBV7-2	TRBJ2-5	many	CASSFASGGQTQYF	TGTGCCAGCAGCTTTGCTAGCGGGGGTCAGACCCAGTACTTC
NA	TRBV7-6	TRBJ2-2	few	CASSLASLGGELFF	TGTGCCAGCAGCTTAGCATCCCTAGGCGGGGAGCTGTTTTTT
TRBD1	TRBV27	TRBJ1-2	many	CASSQTGDGYTF	TGTGCCAGCAGTCAGACAGGGGATGGCTACACCTTC
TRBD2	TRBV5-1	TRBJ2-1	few	CASKTQAGGSEQFF	TGCGCCAGCAAAACACAAGCGGGGGGTAGTGAGCAGTTCTTC
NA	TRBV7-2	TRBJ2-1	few	CASSLLGTRSYNEQFF	TGTGCCAGCAGCTTATTAGGGACTCGTTCCTACAATGAGCAGTTCTTC
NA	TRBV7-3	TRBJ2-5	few	CASSSAGLFGETQYF	TGTGCCAGCAGCTCCGCCGGACTATTTGGGGAGACCCAGTACTTC
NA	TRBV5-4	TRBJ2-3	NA	CASSVSSVRTDTQYF	TGTGCCAGCAGCGTGTCTAGCGTTCGCACAGATACGCAGTATTTT
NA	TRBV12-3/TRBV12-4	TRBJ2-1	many	CASRLVGQYVNEQFF	TGTGCCAGCAGACTAGTAGGACAGTACGTAAATGAGCAGTTCTTC
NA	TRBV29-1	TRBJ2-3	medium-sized	CSVSRGRGTDTQYF	TGCAGCGTTTCAAGGGGGAGGGGCACAGATACGCAGTATTTT
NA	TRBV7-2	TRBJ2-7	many	CASSFPGVVDQYF	TGTGCCAGCAGCTTCCCGGGGGTAGTAGACCAGTACTTC
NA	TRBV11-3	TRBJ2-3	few	CASSQGIDTQYF	TGTGCCAGCAGCCAGGGGATTGATACGCAGTATTTT
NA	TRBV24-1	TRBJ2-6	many	CATSDPSSGANVLTF	TGTGCCACCAGTGACCCCTCCTCTGGGGCCAACGTCCTGACTTTC
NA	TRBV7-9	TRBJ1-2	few	CASSLDPWRAYGYTF	TGTGCCAGCAGCTTAGATCCCTGGAGGGCCTATGGCTACACCTTC
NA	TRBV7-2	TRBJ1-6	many	CASRAQGSPLHF	TGTGCCAGCAGAGCGCAAGGGTCACCCCTCCACTTT
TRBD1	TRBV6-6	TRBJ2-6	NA	CASRGTGRAGANVLTF	TGTGCCAGCAGGGGGACAGGGAGGGCTGGGGCCAACGTCCTGACTTTC
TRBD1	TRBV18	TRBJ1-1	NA	CASSLRGQGDPTEAFF	TGTGCCAGCTCACTACGGGGACAGGGGGATCCGACTGAAGCTTTCTTT
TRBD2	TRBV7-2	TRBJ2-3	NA	CASSFNSGGRLGTDTQYF	TGTGCCAGCAGCTTTAATAGCGGGGGGCGATTAGGCACAGATACGCAGTATTTT
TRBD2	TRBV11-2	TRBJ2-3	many	CASSFSAGGPDTQYF	TGTGCCAGCAGCTTTTCAGCGGGGGGGCCAGATACGCAGTATTTT
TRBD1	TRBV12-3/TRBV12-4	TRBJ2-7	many	CASSSHGTGSYEQYF	TGTGCCAGCAGTTCCCACGGGACAGGCTCCTACGAGCAGTACTTC
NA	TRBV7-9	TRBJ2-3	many	CASSQDSTDTQYF	TGTGCCAGCAGCCAGGACAGCACAGATACGCAGTATTTT
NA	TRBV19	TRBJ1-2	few	CASSMPWDTTGGYTF	TGTGCCAGTAGTATGCCCTGGGACACGACGGGCGGCTACACCTTC
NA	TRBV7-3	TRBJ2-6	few	CASSPPGSGANVLTF	TGTGCCAGCAGCCCCCCGGGTTCTGGGGCCAACGTCCTGACTTTC
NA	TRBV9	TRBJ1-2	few	CASSVGVGGDGYGYTF	TGTGCCAGCAGCGTAGGGGTCGGAGGAGACGGCTATGGCTACACCTTC
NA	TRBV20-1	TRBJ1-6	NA	CSASEGTPLHF	TGCAGTGCTAGTGAGGGAACACCCCTCCACTTT
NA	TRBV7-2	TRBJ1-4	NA	CASSLLINEKLFF	TGTGCCAGCAGCTTATTAATCAATGAAAAACTGTTTTTT
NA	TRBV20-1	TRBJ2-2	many	CSARAGTLVGELFF	TGCAGTGCTAGAGCCGGGACCCTAGTTGGGGAGCTGTTTTTT
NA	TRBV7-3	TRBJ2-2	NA	CASSLVQGPGELFF	TGTGCCAGCAGCTTAGTACAGGGTCCCGGGGAGCTGTTTTTT
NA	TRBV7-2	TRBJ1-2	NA	CASSLEPPGGVVGYTF	TGTGCCAGCAGCTTAGAACCACCGGGAGGGGTAGTTGGCTACACCTTC
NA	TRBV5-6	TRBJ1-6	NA	CASSFIDQLRSPLHF	TGTGCCAGCAGCTTTATTGACCAATTGCGATCACCCCTCCACTTT
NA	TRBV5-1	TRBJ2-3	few	CASSLAVGRKGDTQYF	TGCGCCAGCAGCTTGGCCGTGGGCAGGAAGGGCGATACGCAGTATTTT
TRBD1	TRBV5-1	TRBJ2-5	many	CASSLQGAGETQYF	TGCGCCAGCAGCTTGCAGGGGGCAGGTGAGACCCAGTACTTC
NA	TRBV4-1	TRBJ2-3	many	CASSQGTLNTDTQYF	TGCGCCAGCAGCCAGGGGACCCTTAACACAGATACGCAGTATTTT
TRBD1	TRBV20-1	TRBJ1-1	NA	CSAPPFYQKGANTEAFF	TGCAGTGCGCCGCCGTTTTATCAAAAGGGGGCGAACACTGAAGCTTTCTTT
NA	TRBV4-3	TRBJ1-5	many	CASSQGENQPQHF	TGCGCCAGCAGCCAAGGAGAGAATCAGCCCCAGCATTTT
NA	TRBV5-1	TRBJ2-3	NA	CASSAGAAGDTQYF	TGCGCCAGCAGCGCGGGGGCGGCGGGAGATACGCAGTATTTT
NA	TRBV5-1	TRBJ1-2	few	CASSLFGVGSDYGYTF	TGCGCCAGCAGCTTATTCGGAGTGGGGAGCGACTATGGCTACACCTTC
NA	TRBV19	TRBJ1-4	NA	CASSRQGREKLFF	TGTGCCAGTAGTCGGCAGGGGAGGGAAAAACTGTTTTTT
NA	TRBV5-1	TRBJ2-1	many	CASSPPVGAPYNEQFF	TGCGCCAGCAGCCCCCCGGTCGGGGCCCCCTACAATGAGCAGTTCTTC
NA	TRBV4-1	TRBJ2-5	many	CASSQALVGGETQYF	TGCGCCAGCAGCCAAGCATTGGTAGGGGGTGAGACCCAGTACTTC
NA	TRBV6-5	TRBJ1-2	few	CASSYSMLGENYGYTF	TGTGCCAGCAGTTACTCGATGTTGGGAGAGAACTATGGCTACACCTTC
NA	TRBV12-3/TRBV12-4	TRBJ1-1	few	CASSLRDNMNTEAFF	TGTGCCAGCAGTTTAAGGGACAACATGAACACTGAAGCTTTCTTT
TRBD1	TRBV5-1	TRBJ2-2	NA	CASSSRTGDTGELFF	TGCGCCAGCAGCTCCCGGACAGGGGACACCGGGGAGCTGTTTTTT
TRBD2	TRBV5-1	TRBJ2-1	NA	CASRSRGGTNEQFF	TGCGCCAGCAGGAGCCGGGGGGGTACCAATGAGCAGTTCTTC
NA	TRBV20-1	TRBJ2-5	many	CSARDARGGGGQETQYF	TGCAGTGCTAGAGACGCGAGGGGGGGAGGCGGCCAAGAGACCCAGTACTTC
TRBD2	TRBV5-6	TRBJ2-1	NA	CASSPRAGSYNEQFF	TGTGCCAGCAGCCCTAGAGCGGGGTCCTACAATGAGCAGTTCTTC